Listed below are T cell receptor beta chains from one sample, sequenced in a study of human T cells and chemical hapten exposure. TCRdb re-analysed the RACE reads in MiXCR, keeping a single row per CDR3 protein. There are about 120,000 distinct CDR3 sequences in the sample; about 10% occur only once, and around 2.5% lies in the top ten. The starting material was whole blood, obtained in connection with sensitization to the hapten diphenylcyclopropenone (DPC). Every receptor here comes from a woman between 45 and 60 years old with alopecia areata. Some clones in this sample may be carry-over from other donors' samples. Both conserved end residues are part of each CDR3. The D gene is left open where the match is weak. Only some rows state a clone size, as once, few, many or a class for expanded clones.

TRBJ1-6 | TRBV20-1 | TRBD1 | . | CSARVGQGNNSPLHF | TGCAGTGCTAGAGTAGGACAGGGGAATAATTCACCCCTCCACTTT
TRBJ2-3 | TRBV24-1 | . | . | CAAEGDENTQYF | TGTGCCGCGGAGGGGGACGAGAATACGCAGTATTTT
TRBJ2-7 | TRBV20-1 | . | . | CSARALDYSEQYF | TGCAGTGCTAGGGCCTTGGACTATTCCGAGCAGTACTTC
TRBJ2-6 | TRBV20-1 | . | . | CSASSGSSGANVLTF | TGCAGTGCTAGTTCAGGCAGCTCTGGGGCCAACGTCCTGACTTTC
TRBJ2-7 | TRBV15 | TRBD1 | . | CATSATRTGNFYEQYF | TGTGCCACCAGCGCTACGAGGACAGGAAACTTCTACGAGCAGTACTTC
TRBJ1-5 | TRBV10-2 | . | many | CASSDSNQPQHF | TGCGCCAGCAGCGATAGCAATCAGCCCCAGCATTTT
TRBJ2-3 | TRBV9 | TRBD1 | many | CASSPGTGVDTQYF | TGTGCCAGCAGCCCCGGGACAGGGGTAGATACGCAGTATTTT
TRBJ1-4 | TRBV27 | . | few | CASSPYRVVGGDIDPYYNEKLFF | TGTGCCAGCAGTCCGTATCGGGTCGTGGGCGGGGACATTGATCCTTACTATAATGAAAAACTGTTTTTT
TRBJ2-3 | TRBV6-5 | . | many | CASSSPGDGAQYF | TGTGCCAGCAGTTCTCCGGGAGACGGGGCGCAGTATTTT
TRBJ1-1 | TRBV20-1 | . | . | CRWGGGTEAFF | TGCAGATGGGGTGGGGGCACTGAAGCTTTCTTT
TRBJ2-5 | TRBV5-1 | . | . | CASSLRYPQETQYF | TGCGCCAGCAGCTTGCGTTACCCCCAAGAGACCCAGTACTTC
TRBJ2-7 | TRBV6-1 | TRBD2 | . | CASSPRRGGSYEQYF | TGTGCCAGCAGCCCCCGCCGGGGGGGATCCTACGAGCAGTACTTC
TRBJ2-4 | TRBV10-2 | . | many | CASSESQGTREYF | TGCGCCAGCAGTGAGTCGCAGGGAACTCGCGAGTACTTC
TRBJ1-5 | TRBV9 | . | . | CASSVGGVAQPKHF | TGTGCCAGCAGCGTAGGGGGGGTAGCTCAGCCCAAGCATTTT
TRBJ1-6 | TRBV2 | . | . | CASRWYNSPLHF | TGTGCCAGCAGATGGTATAATTCACCCCTCCACTTT
TRBJ2-5 | TRBV6-5 | TRBD2 | . | CASTPGGQETQYF | TGTGCCAGCACCCCCGGGGGGCAAGAGACCCAGTACTTC
TRBJ2-1 | TRBV12-3/TRBV12-4 | . | . | CASSLGVANPFF | TGTGCCAGCAGTTTAGGCGTAGCGAATCCGTTCTTC
TRBJ1-5 | TRBV29-1 | . | few | CSVGESSNQPQHF | TGCAGCGTTGGGGAGAGTAGCAATCAGCCCCAGCATTTT
TRBJ1-6 | TRBV14 | . | . | CASSREDWNSPLHF | TGTGCCAGCAGCCGGGAGGATTGGAATTCACCCCTCCACTTT
TRBJ2-5 | TRBV7-9 | . | . | CASSLAGKETQYF | TGTGCCAGCAGCTTAGCAGGGAAGGAGACCCAGTACTTC
TRBJ2-7 | TRBV5-1 | TRBD2 | . | CASSLGLAGIPLSSYEQYF | TGCGCCAGCAGCCTCGGACTAGCGGGTATTCCCCTGAGCTCCTACGAGCAGTACTTC
TRBJ2-3 | TRBV10-3 | . | many | CAISEFGQISTDTQYF | TGTGCCATCAGTGAGTTCGGACAGATTAGCACAGATACGCAGTATTTT
TRBJ2-1 | TRBV7-6 | TRBD2 | . | CASSLGASGSSYNEQFF | TGTGCCAGCAGCTTAGGGGCGAGCGGGAGCTCCTACAATGAGCAGTTCTTC
TRBJ1-1 | TRBV12-3/TRBV12-4 | . | . | CASISRRGMNTEAFF | TGTGCCAGCATTTCCCGGAGGGGGATGAACACTGAAGCTTTCTTT
TRBJ2-3 | TRBV4-2 | TRBD2 | . | CASSQAGRPGGDTQYF | TGTGCCAGCAGCCAGGCCGGGAGGCCTGGAGGAGATACGCAGTATTTT
TRBJ2-3 | TRBV4-2 | . | few | CASSQDMASATDTQYF | TGTGCCAGCAGCCAAGATATGGCTAGCGCCACAGATACGCAGTATTTT
TRBJ1-6 | TRBV6-1 | . | . | CASSEDKVNSPLHF | TGTGCCAGCAGTGAAGACAAGGTGAATTCACCCCTCCACTTT
TRBJ1-1 | TRBV29-1 | . | few | CSGGVNTEAFF | TGCAGCGGCGGAGTGAACACTGAAGCTTTCTTT
TRBJ2-1 | TRBV2 | TRBD2 | many | CASSERGTSGLMRQFF | TGTGCCAGCAGTGAAAGAGGGACTAGCGGTTTAATGAGGCAGTTCTTC
TRBJ1-5 | TRBV5-1 | TRBD1 | few | CASSLAGGQGNQPQHF | TGCGCCAGCAGCTTGGCAGGCGGACAGGGAAATCAGCCCCAGCATTTT